This T cell receptor beta chain came from a study of shared clonotypes between healthy human individuals. Study results and caveats: Only blood was sampled; tissue repertoires likely differ.

The assay was immunoSEQ multiplex PCR, and TCRdb's table has in-frame clones only and misses some. The table records more than 450,000 clones, 79% of them present only once. With respect to this clone: The antigen is unknown. This same CDR3 is encoded by further DNA sequences in the sample.

Those who donated, Caucasian adults without exception, all lived in Nashville, Tennessee. Trimming cost V 0 bases and J 3 bases, with 8 bases left between them. Germline CDR1 reads SGHTS; CDR2 reads YDEGEE. The CDR3 sequence is 14 residues long. This TCR derives from a woman aged 40-49 years in good health. Some clones in this sample may be carry-over from other donors' samples. The chain uses TRBV5-8 and TRBJ2-3; either TRBD1 or TRBD2 may supply D (5 bases each). The sequencing sample was made of PBMCs. CDR3 bases: TGTGCCAGCAGCTTGGCTTGGGGGACAGATACGCAGTATTTT. This codes for CASSLAWGTDTQYF.